The clone carrying this T cell receptor (beta chain) was seen repeatedly, ten times or more. Specified time point: newly diagnosed GD, antithyroid drugs for less than 3 months. With RNA extracted from PBMCs as input, the TCR library was made. The sample comes from a study of regulatory T cells in long-lasting Graves disease. CDR3-region Arm-PCR and iRepertoire HTBI primers produced the TCR beta libraries. TCRdb independently ran MiXCR on the multiplex PCR reads; one entry per CDR3 protein. This sample has 400,000 to 450,000 distinct CDR3 sequences, with just under 15% found just once. Germline trimming cut 5 bases from V and 0 bases from J; bases unmatched to any gene: 7. The CDR3 extends over 17 amino acids. Germline CDR1 and CDR2: SSHAT and FNYEAQ (reference sequence). These data were also reused for a study on T cells in Graves' hyperthyroidism and ophthalmopathy.

This specimen consisted of peripheral blood mononuclear cells (PBMCs), obtained at new diagnosis, from a patient treated with antithyroid drugs. This clonotype originated in a woman between 25 and 40 years old with Graves disease. The chain joins TRBV7-7 to TRBJ2-2; 9 nucleotides line up with TRBD2. The CDR3 DNA follows: TGTGCCAGCAGCCCGAAACGACTAGCGGCGAACACCGGGGAGCTGTTTTTT. As protein: CASSPKRLAANTGELFF.